This T cell receptor (beta chain) was identified during a study of cytomegalovirus exposure and HLA in healthy donors. Overall study results and limits: CMV serostatus stood as the only immune exposure information on hand. As a later analysis showed, several of the most significant clusters appeared to be linked to common viral pathogens. Generally TCR sequences proved uncommon, though certain public TCRs appeared in numerous donors. With high specificity and sensitivity, the classifier reportedly diagnosed cytomegalovirus status.

Germline V lookup: CDR1 LGHNA, CDR2 YNFKEQ. This CDR3 comprises 16 residues. V gave up 3 bases and J gave up 7 bases; unmatched junction bases: 10. Remarks on this clone: The target antigen is unknown.

The PCR employed 60 Vbeta primers together with 13 Jbeta primers. Sequencing used immunoSEQ multiplex PCR; TCRdb keeps in-frame clones, though not all of them. The sample holds 95,000 to 150,000 clones, 77% seen once. The TCR originated in a woman aged 40 to 50 in good health and CMV-seropositive. Input material: PBMCs. The V and J genes are TRBV4-2 and TRBJ2-3; TRBD2 matches 10 bases. Here the CDR3 DNA reads TGTGCCAGCAGCCATATTCTAGCGGGAGATTCGAATACGCAGTATTTT. It codes for CASSHILAGDSNTQYF.